The rows below give T cell receptor beta chains drawn from one sample of a study of blood T cell repertoires in COVID-19. Method: immunoSEQ multiplex PCR; TCRdb's copy keeps in-frame clones and lacks some. The sample lists 69,000 or so clones; 80% to 90% were seen once. Sample: peripheral blood. These receptors were obtained from a woman aged 80 or over with active or convalescent COVID-19. Both conserved end residues are part of each CDR3. D genes are given only for firm matches. The size entry is marked missing in some rows and otherwise reads once, few, many or a size class.

d_call j_call clone_size v_call cdr3_nt cdr3_aa
NA TRBJ2-5 NA TRBV7-2 TGTGCCAGCAGCCGGAGAGGGGAGACCCAGTACTTC CASSRRGETQYF
TRBD1 TRBJ1-2 NA TRBV5-1 TGCGCCAGCAGCCCGGGACAGGGAAGTCACGCCTTC CASSPGQGSHAF
NA TRBJ1-6 few TRBV28 TGTGCCAGCAGTTTTATTAGGCAGGTCCTAAGCTCCTATAATTCACCCCTCCACTTT CASSFIRQVLSSYNSPLHF
NA TRBJ2-3 NA TRBV13 TGTGCCAGCAGCTCCTCCCACTCTAGCACAGATACGCAGTATTTT CASSSSHSSTDTQYF
TRBD2 TRBJ2-7 few TRBV30 TGTGCCTGGAGTGTCTGGCGGGGGGCGTCCTACGAGCAGTACTTC CAWSVWRGASYEQYF
TRBD1 TRBJ1-1 few TRBV6-5 TGTGCCAGCACCCAAGGGGGCAGGGGCACTGAAGCTTTCTTT CASTQGGRGTEAFF
TRBD2 TRBJ2-1 NA TRBV12-5 TGTGCTAGTGGTCCCTCGACTAGCATCAATGAGCAGTTCTTC CASGPSTSINEQFF
TRBD1 TRBJ1-1 NA TRBV4-1 TGCGCCAGCAGCCAAGATAGGGTAGGGACAGGTCTTATGAACACTGAAGCTTTCTTT CASSQDRVGTGLMNTEAFF
TRBD2 TRBJ2-3 once TRBV9 TGTGCCAGCAGCGTAGGGGTGAGGCTAGCGGGGGGGCAAGATACGCAGTATTTT CASSVGVRLAGGQDTQYF
NA TRBJ1-1 few TRBV6-6 TGTGCCAGCAGTAACACAGGGTACACTGAAGCTTTCTTT CASSNTGYTEAFF
NA TRBJ1-2 NA TRBV4-3 TGCGCCAGCAGCCAAGTAGCCTCACGATCCGGGTTAACCTCTAACTATGGCTACACCTTC CASSQVASRSGLTSNYGYTF
TRBD1 TRBJ2-7 once TRBV19 TGTGCCAGTAGCCCGGGACAGGGACCCTACGAGCAGTACTTC CASSPGQGPYEQYF
NA TRBJ2-7 NA TRBV11-2 TGTGCCAGCAGCCAGCTCACAGGGAAAAATGTCTACGAGCAGTACTTC CASSQLTGKNVYEQYF
NA TRBJ2-7 NA TRBV7-3 TGTGCCAGCAGCCGCGGGGGCGGGGGAGACGAGCAGTACTTC CASSRGGGGDEQYF
NA TRBJ1-5 NA TRBV28 TGTGCCAGCAGCATGGCTGGGCATGGCAATCAGCCCCAGCATTTT CASSMAGHGNQPQHF
TRBD2 TRBJ2-1 NA TRBV24-1 TGTGCCACCAGTGTCTCGACTAGCTGGAGCTCCTACAATGAGCAGTTCTTC CATSVSTSWSSYNEQFF
TRBD1 TRBJ2-3 NA TRBV27 TGTGCCAGCAGTGGGACAGGGGATCGCACAGATACGCAGTATTTT CASSGTGDRTDTQYF
NA TRBJ1-2 NA TRBV7-9 TGTGCCAGCAGCTTAGGGCTCAGGGGCCCCTACAACTATGGCTACACCTTC CASSLGLRGPYNYGYTF
NA TRBJ1-4 NA TRBV11-2 TGTGCCAGCAGCCTGACGTTTAGGGGGGGGAGTCAAGAAAAACTGTTTTTT CASSLTFRGGSQEKLFF
TRBD2 TRBJ2-4 NA TRBV9 TGTGCCAGCAGCCGTAGCGGGAGTGAAACCAAAAACATTCAGTACTTC CASSRSGSETKNIQYF
TRBD2 TRBJ2-2 few TRBV5-1 TGCGCCAGCAGCCCCCCGGGACTACAGAACACCGGGGAGCTGTTTTTT CASSPPGLQNTGELFF
TRBD2 TRBJ2-5 few TRBV7-2 TGTGCCAGCAGCTTAGGACTAGCGGGGGGAGGGGCAGAGACCCAGTACTTC CASSLGLAGGGAETQYF
TRBD2 TRBJ2-7 NA TRBV7-2 TGTGCCAGCAGCTCCCCCGGCGCGGGAGGGCACCCCTACGAGCAGTACTTC CASSSPGAGGHPYEQYF
TRBD2 TRBJ2-1 once TRBV10-3 TGTGCCATCAGTGGTCAGTCGTTGGCGGGAGTTGGCAATGAGCAGTTCTTC CAISGQSLAGVGNEQFF
NA TRBJ1-2 NA TRBV3-1/TRBV3-2 TGTGCCAGCAGCCAAAATAGCAACTATGGCTACACCTTC CASSQNSNYGYTF
TRBD1 TRBJ2-1 NA TRBV24-1 TGTGCCACCCCGGGACAGTTCACCTACAATGAGCAGTTCTTC CATPGQFTYNEQFF
NA TRBJ1-1 NA TRBV4-1 TGCGCCAGCAGCACAAATACAGGGCAGAACACTGAAGCTTTCTTT CASSTNTGQNTEAFF
TRBD1 TRBJ2-7 NA TRBV9 TGTGCCAGCAGCGTAGGACAGGGGGCCTACGAGCAGTACTTC CASSVGQGAYEQYF
TRBD1 TRBJ1-1 NA TRBV6-2/TRBV6-3 TGTGCCAGCAGTGGACAGGGACCGAACACTGAAGCTTTCTTT CASSGQGPNTEAFF
NA TRBJ2-7 NA TRBV7-9 TGTGCCAGCAGCCACCAGTACGAGCAGTACTTC CASSHQYEQYF
NA TRBJ2-2 NA TRBV27 TGTGCCAGCAGACCGGGACAACTCACCGGGGAGCTGTTTTTT CASRPGQLTGELFF
TRBD1 TRBJ1-3 few TRBV24-1 TGTGCCACCAGTGATTCTTCAGGGGGCTCTGGAAACACCATATATTTT CATSDSSGGSGNTIYF
TRBD1 TRBJ1-5 NA TRBV10-2 TGCGCCAGCAGAATGACAGGGGATCAGCCCCAGCATTTT CASRMTGDQPQHF
TRBD1 TRBJ1-5 NA TRBV19 TGTGCCACCTCCGGGACAGGTAGCAATCAGCCCCAGCATTTT CATSGTGSNQPQHF
TRBD1 TRBJ2-3 NA TRBV5-1 TGCGCCAGCTCCGCCCAAGGGGGCCTAGATACGCAGTATTTT CASSAQGGLDTQYF
NA TRBJ1-1 NA TRBV7-2 TGTGCCAGCAGCTTAGCGCGGGCAGGGAACACTGAAGCTTTCTTT CASSLARAGNTEAFF
TRBD1 TRBJ1-2 NA TRBV14 TGTGCCAGCAGCAAACCCTGGGGACAGGGGGCAGATGGCTACACCTTC CASSKPWGQGADGYTF
NA TRBJ2-5 NA TRBV3-1/TRBV3-2 TGTGCCAGCAGCCAAGAGTTGTCGACACTCGAACGGGAGACCCAGTACTTC CASSQELSTLERETQYF
NA TRBJ1-5 NA TRBV11-3 TGTGCCAGCAGCGCCCGGGGGGGGCGAAAGCAGCCCCAGCATTTT CASSARGGRKQPQHF
NA TRBJ1-2 NA TRBV7-2 TGTGCCAGCAGCTCCAGGGCCCTCAACTATGGCTACACCTTC CASSSRALNYGYTF
TRBD1 TRBJ1-2 NA TRBV10-3 TGTGCCATCATGGGGCGGACAGGGACTAACTATGGCTACACCTTC CAIMGRTGTNYGYTF
TRBD1 TRBJ1-6 NA TRBV19 TGTGCCAGTAGTCAGAGGGACAGGGGATTACACTTT CASSQRDRGLHF
TRBD2 TRBJ2-3 NA TRBV19 TGTGCCAGTAGTCTCAAGGGACTAGCGGGGATTAGCACAGATACGCAGTATTTT CASSLKGLAGISTDTQYF
NA TRBJ2-6 once TRBV12-5 TGTGCTAGTGGTTTGGTACTAGCATGGGCCAACGTCCTGACTTTC CASGLVLAWANVLTF
NA TRBJ2-3 NA TRBV9 TGTGCCAGCAGCGTAGGGCTAGTCGTCCCAGATACGCAGTATTTT CASSVGLVVPDTQYF
TRBD1 TRBJ1-2 NA TRBV27 TGTGCCAGCAGTTTCGGACAGGGGGACTATGGCTACACCTTC CASSFGQGDYGYTF
NA TRBJ2-3 few TRBV4-2 TGTGCCAGCAGCGGCGGGGGCGTTCTAGCGGATACGCAGTATTTT CASSGGGVLADTQYF
TRBD2 TRBJ2-7 once TRBV6-2/TRBV6-3 TGTGCCAGCAGTTACTCTGGCGGGGGGGCCGGAGAGCAGTACTTC CASSYSGGGAGEQYF
NA TRBJ1-5 few TRBV6-1 TGTGCCAGCAGTGCCCGCGGGGGGGGATTCAATCAGCCCCAGCATTTT CASSARGGGFNQPQHF
TRBD1 TRBJ2-1 NA TRBV5-4 TGTGCCAGCAGCAGGACAGGGGGCACCTACAATGAGCAGTTCTTC CASSRTGGTYNEQFF
TRBD2 TRBJ2-5 NA TRBV9 TGTGCCAGCAGCGTAACTAGCGGGGGGCCCCAAGAGACCCAGTACTTC CASSVTSGGPQETQYF
TRBD1 TRBJ2-3 NA TRBV16 TGTGCCAGCAGCCACCCGGACAGGGCCACAGATACGCAGTATTTT CASSHPDRATDTQYF
NA TRBJ1-3 NA TRBV10-3 TGTGCCATCAGTGACAGGGTGGAAGGAAACACCATATATTTT CAISDRVEGNTIYF
NA TRBJ1-1 NA TRBV10-3 TGTGCCATCAGGGGTGTAGGGAGTAACCTGAACACTGAAGCTTTCTTT CAIRGVGSNLNTEAFF
NA TRBJ2-3 NA TRBV27 TGTGCCAGCAGGACGCAGGGAAGGGGCACAGATACGCAGTATTTT CASRTQGRGTDTQYF
NA TRBJ1-2 NA TRBV28 TGTGCCAGCAGACGGGGGGTTAACTATGGCTACACCTTC CASRRGVNYGYTF
NA TRBJ2-1 NA TRBV12-3/TRBV12-4 TGTGCCAGCAGGGCTCCATGGGAGAATGAGCAGTTCTTC CASRAPWENEQFF
TRBD1 TRBJ2-7 NA TRBV4-1 TGCGCCAGCAGCCAAGAAGTGACAGGGGGGACCTACGAGCAGTACTTC CASSQEVTGGTYEQYF
TRBD2 TRBJ2-7 NA TRBV27 TGTGCCAGCAGTTTATCCCCTTTGAGCGGGAGGGCGCGCGAGCAGTACTTC CASSLSPLSGRAREQYF
TRBD2 TRBJ2-3 many TRBV28 TGTGCCAGCAGTTTAGGACTAGCGGAGATTACAGATACGCAGTATTTT CASSLGLAEITDTQYF